The 9 T cell receptor beta chains given below trace back to one sample, sequenced in a study of beta chain features in type 1 diabetes. Sequenced material consisted of expressed TCRB transcripts (all of the isolated RNA was reverse transcribed). The data were produced by immunoSEQ multiplex PCR, yet TCRdb's version contains in-frame clones alone and is incomplete. The table lists fewer than 400,000 clones, 6.5% to 10% of them singletons. The sequenced sample was central memory CD4+ T cells from blood. These TCRs come from a woman under 30 in good health.

This chain joins TRBV19 and TRBJ1-5, with 9 positions matching TRBD1. The ends lost 3 bases at V and 6 bases at J; junction bases unmatched: 12. Germline CDR1 is LNHDA and CDR2 is SQIVND (reference sequence). The CDR3 extends over 17 amino acids. In DNA form, the CDR3 reads TGTGCCAGTAGTATGGTGTCGGGACAGGGTATGCGTCAGCCCCAGCATTTT. Its translation: CASSMVSGQGMRQPQHF.

The chain has TRBV19 and TRBJ2-3; the D gene is possibly TRBD1 (5 bases). V was pared by 7 bases and J by 5 bases, with 19 bases between. Germline assignment: CDR1 LNHDA and CDR2 SQIVND (reference sequence). CDR3 length: 15 residues. CDR3 region: CASKWQGRVEDTQYF. The CDR3 DNA sequence: TGTGCCAGTAAGTGGCAAGGCAGGGTGGAAGATACGCAGTATTTT. The full variable domain, rest sourced from reference TRBV19 and TRBJ2-3, is DGGITQSPKYLFRKEGQNVTLSCEQNLNHDAMYWYRQDPGQGLRLIYYSQIVNDFQKGDIAEGYSVSREKKESFPLTVTSAQKNPTAFYLCASKWQGRVEDTQYFGPGTRLTVL.

V and J are TRBV6-5 and TRBJ1-1; D call uncertain. The germline CDR1 and CDR2 sequences are MNHEY and SVGAGI. The CDR3 runs to 13 residues. Between the trimmed V and J ends, which lost 7 bases and 2 bases, there was a span of 11 bases. CDR3 loop: CASTETRNTEAFF. The CDR3 coding sequence is TGTGCCAGCACCGAGACCAGAAACACTGAAGCTTTCTTT.

J is TRBJ1-1 and V is TRBV18; TRBD1 aligns across 8 bases. Germline V gene lookup returns CDR1 KGHSH and CDR2 LQKENI. The V gene end was trimmed by 3 bases and the J gene end by 11 bases; junction bases not matched to a gene: 8. The CDR3 has 13 residues. The DNA for the CDR3 is TGTGCCAGCTCACCGGACAGGGCCACCTTGGCTTTCTTT. It yields the protein CASSPDRATLAFF.

The table lists this clone with a few counts. This chain's CDR3 is CASSSSGQGRGANVLTF. CDR3 coding DNA: TGTGCCAGCAGTTCGTCGGGACAGGGTAGGGGGGCCAACGTCCTGACTTTC. V is TRBV28 and J is TRBJ2-6; 9 bases map to TRBD1. The V segment lost 4 bases and the J segment 4 bases; nucleotides outside the gene matches: 8. Germline V gene sequence: CDR1 MDHEN, CDR2 SYDVKM. CDR3 length equals 17 residues. Variable domain in full (rest from reference TRBV28 and TRBJ2-6): DVKVTQSSRYLVKRTGEKVFLECVQDMDHENMFWYRQDPGLGLRLIYFSYDVKMKEKGDIPEGYSVSREKKERFSLILESASTNQTSMYLCASSSSGQGRGANVLTFGAGSRLTVL.

The table lists this clone with a few counts. The gene calls are TRBV5-1 and TRBJ2-2; 12 bases align to TRBD2. The CDR3 totals 15 residues. Germline values: CDR1 SGHRS, CDR2 YFSETQ. V was pared by 4 bases and J by 4 bases, with 2 bases of the junction left unmatched. The CDR3 region has the DNA TGCGCCAGCAGCCCACTAGCGGGAGGCACCGGGGAGCTGTTTTTT. Translated: CASSPLAGGTGELFF.

This clone was seen a few times. A read error is likely here: a far larger clone is one base away. The same CDR3 is also encoded by other DNA sequences in this sample. The chain combines TRBV7-6 with TRBJ2-7; D uncertain. V was trimmed by 5 bases and J by 2 bases, leaving 4 bases between them. The germline V gene has CDR1 SGHVS and CDR2 FNYEAQ. The CDR3 contains 11 residues. This CDR3 is CASSRTYEQYF. In DNA form, the CDR3 reads TGTGCCAGCAGCCGAACCTACGAGCAGTACTTC.

This clone was counted between two and nine times. This sequence joins TRBV7-2 and TRBJ1-1; perhaps TRBD1 as D (5 bases). CDR3 length: 12 residues. Trimming stripped 4 bases from V and 6 bases from J, with 9 bases between. Germline assignment: CDR1 SGHTA and CDR2 FQGNSA. For the CDR3, the DNA is TGTGCCAGCAGCTGGGGGTTCGCTGAAGCTTTCTTT. Protein product: CASSWGFAEAFF.

This clone was counted a few times. The chain recombines TRBV7-9 with TRBJ1-6; D is perhaps TRBD1 (6 bases). The CDR3 runs 18 residues. V was trimmed by 4 bases and J by 2 bases, leaving 18 bases between them. Germline lookup yields CDR1 SEHNR and CDR2 FQNEAQ (reference sequence). CDR3 sequence (DNA): TGTGCCAGCAGCTCAGGGGCCGGGACACGGACCTATAATTCACCCCTCCACTTT. Translation: CASSSGAGTRTYNSPLHF.